This paragraph reports one T cell receptor (beta chain). The target antigen is unknown. V was clipped by 5 bases and J by 8 bases, with 24 bases between them. Germline V gene sequence: CDR1 MDHEN, CDR2 SYDVKM. The CDR3 runs 16 residues. The record originates from a study of T cell clones after liver transplantation. In the study overall: Three of the eight recipients were HCV-positive; the rest had non-autoimmune, non-viral transplant indications. Patients counted as tolerant after at least one year off all immunosuppression, enzymes not exceeding twice normal.

Thawed unstimulated PBMCs were FACS-sorted by CD3, CD4 and CD8 into two populations. Study findings and constraints: In 5 of 8 subjects, circulating graft-donor-reactive CD4 TCRbeta sequences fell significantly after transplant.

TCRdb's copy holds only in-frame clones and misses some; the assay was immunoSEQ multiplex PCR. The table has approximately 100,000 clones, 84% seen once. The chain combines TRBV28 with TRBJ1-2; a possible D gene is TRBD1 (5 bases). The sequencing used CD4+ T cells from blood, collected around 50 months after liver transplant. The receptor's source is a human patient who received a liver transplant. T cells may partly derive from the graft donor. The CDR3 DNA reads as TGTGCCAGCAGTCGGACGCGGGTCAGGGCGGGCGAGGGCTACACCTTC. Protein sequence: CASSRTRVRAGEGYTF.